Below, 2 T cell receptor beta chains from the same sample are listed, as sequenced in a study of post-analysis software for immune sequencing data. Tagging with unique molecular identifiers was a feature of the TCR beta cDNA libraries. TCRdb analysed the PCR reads with MiXCR anew, one entry per CDR3 protein. The sample holds some 690,000 distinct CDR3 sequences; roughly three fifths are singletons and the top ten take around 11%. Study-wide points: Controls had lower frequencies than patients of about 5 TRBV segments, which included TRBV5-6, TRBV5-1 and TRBV20-1.

Which antigens these TCRs recognize remains unknown. Sequenced: blood. Receptors originate from a girl aged 2-10 years with multiple sclerosis.

The V call is TRBV18, the J call TRBJ2-1; TRBD1 is a possible D gene (6 bases). CDR1 KGHSH and CDR2 LQKENI come from the germline V gene. V dropped 3 bases and J dropped 10 bases, with 13 bases sitting between them. The CDR3 contains 13 residues. The CDR3 loop is CASSPSTGTEQFF. The CDR3, as DNA: TGTGCCAGCTCACCTTCGACCGGGACAGAGCAGTTCTTC.

The chain joins TRBV12-3 or TRBV12-4 to TRBJ2-4; D gene unclear. CDR3 length equals 14 residues. Between the trimmed V and J ends, which lost 1 base and 2 bases, there was a span of 6 bases. The DNA of the CDR3 is TGTGCCAGCAGTTTAGGCACTTCCAAAAACATTCAGTACTTC. Encoded protein: CASSLGTSKNIQYF.